The 14 T cell receptor beta chains below were found in one sample sequenced in a study of beta chain features in type 1 diabetes. TCRB transcripts that were expressed got sequenced, as all of the isolated RNA had been reverse transcribed. Profiled with immunoSEQ multiplex PCR; TCRdb holds only in-frame clones, not every one. The data show around 9,600 clones, about 80% seen once. The specimen was Tregs from blood. These receptors all stem from a woman aged 18-29 years in good health.

V usage is TRBV29-1 and J usage is TRBJ2-1; D might be TRBD2 (7 bases). The CDR3 runs 17 residues. The V gene lost 6 bases and the J gene lost 3 bases, with 24 bases spanning the gap. CDR1 and CDR2 (germline): SQVTM, ANQGSEA. In DNA, the CDR3 is TGCAGCGTCCGGTCCCGTATGGCGGGGGCTAGCTACAATGAGCAGTTCTTC. This encodes CSVRSRMAGASYNEQFF.

In this sample, this clone turned up a few times. The chain is built from TRBV13 and TRBJ2-2; 7 bases agree with TRBD2. The CDR3 runs to 16 residues. Germline values: CDR1 PRHDT, CDR2 FYEKMQ (reference sequence). The trim removed 5 bases at V and 5 bases at J, leaving 11 bases unmatched. The CDR3 here is CASSHRTRRITGELFF. CDR3 DNA sequence: TGTGCCAGCAGCCATCGGACTAGGCGGATTACCGGGGAGCTGTTTTTT.

This sequence joins TRBV6-1 and TRBJ2-1, with TRBD2 identical over 15 bases. Germline values: CDR1 MNHNS, CDR2 SASEGT. CDR3 length: 16 amino acids. Trimming cost V 2 bases and J 9 bases; bases outside gene matches: 5. This CDR3 reads CASSERGLAGGGEQFF. As DNA, the CDR3 is TGTGCCAGCAGTGAAAGGGGACTAGCGGGAGGAGGTGAGCAGTTCTTC.

The chain joins TRBV28 to TRBJ2-1, with 9 bases aligning to TRBD1. The CDR3 extends over 16 amino acids. Germline V gene lookup returns CDR1 MDHEN and CDR2 SYDVKM. Trimming cost V 6 bases and J 6 bases; bases outside gene matches: 12. The CDR3 DNA reads TGTGCCAGCAGCCTCCCGGGGGGACAGGGTCGCAATGAGCAGTTCTTC. Protein: CASSLPGGQGRNEQFF.

The V gene is TRBV6-1, the J gene TRBJ2-5, with a weak D call TRBD1 (6 bases). Germline CDR1 and CDR2: MNHNS and SASEGT. V was shortened by 6 bases and J by 2 bases, with 13 bases between the two germline ends. The CDR3 is 14 residues long. CDR3 amino acids: CASSPNRVQETQYF. As DNA, the CDR3 is TGTGCCAGCAGCCCTAACAGGGTACAAGAGACCCAGTACTTC.

The chain employs TRBV4-2 and TRBJ1-1; D is perhaps TRBD1 (6 bases). From germline, CDR1 is LGHNA and CDR2 YNFKEQ. This CDR3 contains 15 residues. Trimming removed 3 bases from V and 8 bases from J, with 19 bases in between. In DNA, the CDR3 is TGTGCCAGCAGCCAGATGACCCATTCGGACAGAGAAGCTTTCTTT. The encoded protein is CASSQMTHSDREAFF.

The chain couples TRBV2 to TRBJ2-5; 7 bases agree with TRBD1. Germline CDR1 and CDR2: SNHLY and FYNNEI. This CDR3 region has 15 residues. The V and J ends lost 6 bases and 1 base, in that order; junction bases with no gene match: 8. The CDR3 DNA follows: TGTGCCAGCAGATCCCCGCCAGGGGGCCAAGAGACCCAGTACTTC. This translates into CASRSPPGGQETQYF.

This clone has just one count. The gene calls are TRBV12-5 and TRBJ2-1; D remains unclear. Trimming left V 1 base short and J 2 bases short, with 3 bases between. The CDR3 extends over 13 amino acids. CDR1 and CDR2 (germline): LGHNT, FRNRAP. The CDR3 sequence: CASGLDTYNEQFF. The DNA of the CDR3 is TGTGCTAGTGGTTTGGACACCTACAATGAGCAGTTCTTC.

This clone has a single count. The rearrangement links TRBV6-6 to TRBJ1-2; 10 bases match TRBD1. The CDR3 contains 15 residues. CDR1 is MNHNY, CDR2 SVGAGI, per germline (reference sequence). The V gene end was trimmed by 2 bases and the J gene end by 8 bases; junction bases not matched to a gene: 8. The CDR3 nucleotides are TGTGCCAGCAGTTACAGGAGGGGACAGGGGACGGGCTACACCTTC. As protein: CASSYRRGQGTGYTF.

The chain uses TRBV7-3 and TRBJ2-1; possible D gene TRBD2, 6 bases. Trimming cost V 5 bases and J 9 bases, with 23 bases left between them. The CDR3 contains 16 residues. CDR1 and CDR2 from the germline V gene are SGHTA and FQGTGA. CDR3 protein: CASSPVGTHVASEQFF. The CDR3 DNA reads as TGTGCCAGCAGCCCGGTCGGGACTCACGTGGCGTCTGAGCAGTTCTTC.

This clone was counted a few times. The rearrangement joins TRBV6-6 to TRBJ2-7; 7 positions match TRBD1. The CDR3 runs to 15 residues. After removal of 9 bases from V and 2 bases from J, the junction contained 13 bases not matched to a gene. Per germline, CDR1 MNHNY and CDR2 SVGAGI (reference sequence). The CDR3 spells CASRDRDRRTYEQYF. CDR3 bases: TGTGCCAGTCGAGACCGGGACAGAAGAACCTACGAGCAGTACTTC.

The V and J genes are TRBV30 and TRBJ2-5; TRBD1 matches 9 bases. CDR3 size: 14 residues. V lost 8 bases to trimming and J lost 4 bases; unmatched junction nucleotides: 11. The V gene's germline CDR1 is GTSNPN and CDR2 SVGIG (reference sequence). DNA of the CDR3: TGTGCCCTATGGGACAGGGCGGGTTCAGAGACCCAGTACTTC. Its protein product is CALWDRAGSETQYF.

The genes are TRBV30 and TRBJ2-4; D possibly corresponds to TRBD1 (5 bases). V lost 4 bases and J lost 0, with 19 bases in between. The CDR3 sequence is 17 residues long. CDR1 is GTSNPN, CDR2 SVGIG, per germline (reference sequence). The DNA for the CDR3 is TGTGCCTGGACTCGAAATCCGGCAGGGCAAGCCAAAAACATTCAGTACTTC. Protein product: CAWTRNPAGQAKNIQYF.

The V call is TRBV19, the J call TRBJ2-1; D is perhaps TRBD2 (5 bases). From germline, CDR1 is LNHDA and CDR2 SQIVND (reference sequence). The length of the CDR3 is 15 residues. Trimming removed 1 base at V and 4 bases at J, with 11 bases between. The CDR3 bases are TGTGCCAGTAGTATAGCTGGGCCGGGGTACAATGAGCAGTTCTTC. It translates to CASSIAGPGYNEQFF.